The subject of this entry is one T cell receptor (beta chain). Per the germline V gene, CDR1 is SGHRS and CDR2 is YFSETQ. After removal of 4 bases from V and 5 bases from J, the junction contained 6 bases not matched to a gene. CDR3 length: 14 amino acids. The TCRbeta library incorporated unique molecular identifiers. MiXCR was run by TCRdb on the PCR reads, yielding one entry per CDR3 protein. The sample includes nearly 550,000 distinct CDR3 sequences, 15% to 20% of them seen just once. These data belong to a study of T-cell reconstitution after alpha-beta-depleted transplantation in children. The sequence was collected from a human donor who donated a stem cell graft to a child with acute lymphoblastic leukemia. The genes are TRBV5-1 and TRBJ2-3; TRBD2 matches at 8 bases. The sequenced sample was PBMCs from the stem cell graft donor, obtained from the stem cell graft. In nucleotides, the CDR3 is TGCGCCAGCAGCCAGGGACTAGGAGAAGATACGCAGTATTTT. Protein sequence: CASSQGLGEDTQYF.